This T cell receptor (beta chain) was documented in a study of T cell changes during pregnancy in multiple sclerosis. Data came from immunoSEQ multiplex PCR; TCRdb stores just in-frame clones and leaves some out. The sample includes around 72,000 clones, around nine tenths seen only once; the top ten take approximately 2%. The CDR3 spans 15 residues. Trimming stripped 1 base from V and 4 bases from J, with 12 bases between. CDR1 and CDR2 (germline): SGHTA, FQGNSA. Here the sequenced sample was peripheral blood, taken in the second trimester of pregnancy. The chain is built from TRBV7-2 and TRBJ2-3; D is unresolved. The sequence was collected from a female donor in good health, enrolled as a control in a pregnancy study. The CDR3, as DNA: TGTGCCAGCAGCTTAGTCCCGAGTATCCCAGATACGCAGTATTTT. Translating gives CASSLVPSIPDTQYF.